Below, 3 T cell receptor beta chains from the same sample are listed, as sequenced in a study of molecular identifiers for immune sequencing clone quantification. TCRdb re-derived calls from the PCR reads in MiXCR, one entry per CDR3 protein. This sample has 60,000 to 70,000 distinct CDR3 sequences, with about a sixth found just once. What was sequenced was naive CD8+ T cells from blood, with Jurkat cell RNA spiked in. Subset described: FACS-sorted CD8+CD4-CCR7+CD45RA+ naive T cells. These receptors were obtained from a human donor in good health. Some libraries in this study had Jurkat cell RNA spiked in.

A word on this clonotype: With a much larger clone just one base away, this may be a read error. This CDR3 is missing its conserved last phenylalanine or tryptophan, likely due to a read error. The V gene is TRBV5-1, the J gene TRBJ2-7, with no clear D. V dropped 2 bases and J dropped 2 bases, with 8 bases sitting between them. This CDR3 spans 13 amino acids. Per the germline V gene, CDR1 is SGHRS and CDR2 is YFSETQ. Here the CDR3 DNA reads TGCGCCAGCAGCTTTGACGGTGCCTACGAGCAGTACCTC. Translation: CASSFDGAYEQYL.

This clonotype has ten or more counts. This chain joins TRBV10-3 and TRBJ2-3; 14 nucleotides match TRBD2. V gave up 6 bases and J gave up 1 base; unmatched junction bases: 6. The length of the CDR3 is 17 residues. Germline CDR1 and CDR2: ENHRY and SYGVKD. The CDR3 DNA reads TGTGCCATCAGGCCACGGGGACTAGCGGGAGGCACAGATACGCAGTATTTT. It translates to CAIRPRGLAGGTDTQYF.

This clonotype was observed at least ten times. This chain connects TRBV29-1 to TRBJ2-7; 7 bases align to TRBD1. Germline V gene sequence: CDR1 SQVTM, CDR2 ANQGSEA. The CDR3 is 14 amino acids. J lost 1 base, V lost 7 bases, and 10 bases had no gene match. DNA of the CDR3: TGCAGCGCGTCCACAGGGGTCGCTTCCTACGAGCAGTACTTC. It is translated as CSASTGVASYEQYF.